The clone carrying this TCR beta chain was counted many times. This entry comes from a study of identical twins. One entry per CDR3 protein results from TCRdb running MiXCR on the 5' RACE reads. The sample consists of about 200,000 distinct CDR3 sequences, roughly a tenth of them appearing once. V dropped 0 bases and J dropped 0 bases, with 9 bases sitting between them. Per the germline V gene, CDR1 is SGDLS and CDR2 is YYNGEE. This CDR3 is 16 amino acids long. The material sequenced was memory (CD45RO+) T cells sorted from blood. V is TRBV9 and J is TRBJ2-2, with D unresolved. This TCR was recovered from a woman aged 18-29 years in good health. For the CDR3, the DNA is TGTGCCAGCAGCGTAGAAATCAGATCGAACACCGGGGAGCTGTTTTTT. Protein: CASSVEIRSNTGELFF.